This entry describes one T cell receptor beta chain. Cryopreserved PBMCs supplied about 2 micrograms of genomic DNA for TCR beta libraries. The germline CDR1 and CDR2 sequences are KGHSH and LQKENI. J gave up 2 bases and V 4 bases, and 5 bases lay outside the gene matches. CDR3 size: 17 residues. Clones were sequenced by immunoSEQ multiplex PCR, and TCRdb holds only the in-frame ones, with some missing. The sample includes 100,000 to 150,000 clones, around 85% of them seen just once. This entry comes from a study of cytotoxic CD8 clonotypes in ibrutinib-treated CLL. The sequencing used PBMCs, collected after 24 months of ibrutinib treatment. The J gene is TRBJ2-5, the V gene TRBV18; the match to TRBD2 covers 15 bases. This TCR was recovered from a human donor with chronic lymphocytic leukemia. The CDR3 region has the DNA TGTGCCAGCTCACAGCGGACTAGCGGGAGGGGACAAGAGACCCAGTACTTC. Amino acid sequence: CASSQRTSGRGQETQYF.